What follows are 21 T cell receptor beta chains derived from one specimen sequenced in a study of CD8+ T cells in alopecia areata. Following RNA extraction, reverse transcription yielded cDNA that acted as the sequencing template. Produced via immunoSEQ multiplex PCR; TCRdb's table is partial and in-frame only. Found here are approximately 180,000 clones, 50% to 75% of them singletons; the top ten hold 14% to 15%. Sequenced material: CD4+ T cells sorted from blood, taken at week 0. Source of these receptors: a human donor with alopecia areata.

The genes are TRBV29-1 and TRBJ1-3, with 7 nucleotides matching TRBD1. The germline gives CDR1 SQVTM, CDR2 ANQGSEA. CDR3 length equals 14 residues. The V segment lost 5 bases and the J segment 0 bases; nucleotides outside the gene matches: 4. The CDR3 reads CSVWDSYSGNTIYF. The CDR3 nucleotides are TGCAGCGTTTGGGACAGCTACTCTGGAAACACCATATATTTT.

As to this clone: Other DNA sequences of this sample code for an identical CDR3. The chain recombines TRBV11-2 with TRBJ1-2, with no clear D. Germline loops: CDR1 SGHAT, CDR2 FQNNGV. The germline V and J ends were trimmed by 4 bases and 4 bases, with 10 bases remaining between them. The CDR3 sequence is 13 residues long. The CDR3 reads CASSSTGRYGYTF. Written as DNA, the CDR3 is TGTGCCAGCAGCTCCACCGGACGCTATGGCTACACCTTC.

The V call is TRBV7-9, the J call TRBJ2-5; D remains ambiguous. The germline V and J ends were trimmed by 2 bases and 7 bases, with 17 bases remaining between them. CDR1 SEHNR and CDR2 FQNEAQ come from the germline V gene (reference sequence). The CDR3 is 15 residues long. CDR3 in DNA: TGTGCCAGCAGCTTATCGTCTGGATTGTCGGGGACCCAGTACTTC. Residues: CASSLSSGLSGTQYF.

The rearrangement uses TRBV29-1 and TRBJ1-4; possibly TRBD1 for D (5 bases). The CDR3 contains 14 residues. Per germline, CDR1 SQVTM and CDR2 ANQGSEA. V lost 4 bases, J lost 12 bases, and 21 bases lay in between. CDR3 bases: TGCAGCGTTGGGGGCGGGGGTGCCGAAGGGGAACTGTTTTTT. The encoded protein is CSVGGGGAEGELFF. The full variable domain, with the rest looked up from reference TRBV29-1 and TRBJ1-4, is SAVISQKPSRDICQRGTSLTIQCQVDSQVTMMFWYRQQPGQSLTLIATANQGSEATYESGFVIDKFPISRPNLTFSTLTVSNMSPEDSSIYLCSVGGGGAEGELFFGSGTQLSVL.

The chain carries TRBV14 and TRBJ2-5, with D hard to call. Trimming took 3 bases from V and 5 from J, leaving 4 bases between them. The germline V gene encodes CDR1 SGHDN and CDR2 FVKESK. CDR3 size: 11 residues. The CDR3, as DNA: TGTGCCAGCAGCCACGACGAGACCCAGTACTTC. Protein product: CASSHDETQYF. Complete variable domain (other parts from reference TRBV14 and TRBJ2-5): EAGVTQFPSHSVIEKGQTVTLRCDPISGHDNLYWYRRVMGKEIKFLLHFVKESKQDESGMPNNRFLAERTGGTYSTLKVQPAELEDSGVYFCASSHDETQYFGPGTRLLVL.

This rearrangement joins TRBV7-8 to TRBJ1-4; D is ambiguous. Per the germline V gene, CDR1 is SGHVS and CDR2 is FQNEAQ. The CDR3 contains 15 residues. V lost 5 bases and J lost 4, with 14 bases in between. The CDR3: CASSADPRLNEKLFF. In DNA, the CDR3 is TGTGCCAGCAGCGCCGACCCCAGGCTTAATGAAAAACTGTTTTTT.

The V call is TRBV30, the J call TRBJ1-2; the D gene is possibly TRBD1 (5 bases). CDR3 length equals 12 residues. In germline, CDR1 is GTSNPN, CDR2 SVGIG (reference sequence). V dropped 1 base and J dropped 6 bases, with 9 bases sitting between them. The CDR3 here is CAWSGQGDGYTF. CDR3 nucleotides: TGTGCCTGGAGTGGGCAGGGTGATGGCTACACCTTC.

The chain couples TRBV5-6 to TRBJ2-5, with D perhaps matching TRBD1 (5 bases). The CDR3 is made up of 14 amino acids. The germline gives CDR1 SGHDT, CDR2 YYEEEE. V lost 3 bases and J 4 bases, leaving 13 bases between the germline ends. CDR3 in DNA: TGTGCCAGCAGCTGGAGACAGCCACGAGAGACCCAGTACTTC. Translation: CASSWRQPRETQYF.

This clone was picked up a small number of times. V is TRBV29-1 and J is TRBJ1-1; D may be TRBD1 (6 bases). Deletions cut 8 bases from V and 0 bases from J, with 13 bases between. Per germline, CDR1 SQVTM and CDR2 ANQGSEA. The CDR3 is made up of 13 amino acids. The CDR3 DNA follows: TGCAGCTCCCGGGGGCGCATGAACACTGAAGCTTTCTTT. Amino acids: CSSRGRMNTEAFF.

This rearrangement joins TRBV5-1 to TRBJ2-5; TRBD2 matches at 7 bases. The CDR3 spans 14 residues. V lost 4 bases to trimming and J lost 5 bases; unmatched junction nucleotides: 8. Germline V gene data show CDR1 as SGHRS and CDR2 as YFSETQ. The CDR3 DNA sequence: TGCGCCAGCAGCCTAGGACTAGGCGGGGAGACCCAGTACTTC. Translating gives CASSLGLGGETQYF.

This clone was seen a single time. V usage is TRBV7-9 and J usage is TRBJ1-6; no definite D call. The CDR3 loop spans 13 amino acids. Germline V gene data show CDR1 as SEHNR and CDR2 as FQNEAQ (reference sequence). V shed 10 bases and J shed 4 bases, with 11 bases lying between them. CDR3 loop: CATASGYNSPLHF. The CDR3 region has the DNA TGTGCCACCGCATCAGGTTATAATTCACCCCTCCACTTT.

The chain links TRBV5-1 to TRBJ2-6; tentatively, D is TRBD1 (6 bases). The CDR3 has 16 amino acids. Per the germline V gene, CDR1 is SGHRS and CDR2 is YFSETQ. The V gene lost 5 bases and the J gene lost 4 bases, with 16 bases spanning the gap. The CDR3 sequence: CASRPPGVTGANVLTF. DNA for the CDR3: TGCGCCAGCAGACCCCCAGGGGTTACGGGGGCCAACGTCCTGACTTTC.

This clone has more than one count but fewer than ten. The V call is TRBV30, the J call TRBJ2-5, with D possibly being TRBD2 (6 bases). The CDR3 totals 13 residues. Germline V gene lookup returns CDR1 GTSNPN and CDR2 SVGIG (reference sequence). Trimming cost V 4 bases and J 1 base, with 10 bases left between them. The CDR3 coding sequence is TGTGCCTGGAACGCGGGGCTCCAAGAGACCCAGTACTTC. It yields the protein CAWNAGLQETQYF.

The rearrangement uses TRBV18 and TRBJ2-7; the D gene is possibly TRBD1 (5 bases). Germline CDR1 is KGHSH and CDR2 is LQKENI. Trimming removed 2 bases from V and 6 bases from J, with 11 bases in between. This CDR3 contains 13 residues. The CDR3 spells CASSPSEGVEQYF. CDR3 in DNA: TGTGCCAGCTCACCAAGTGAAGGGGTCGAGCAGTACTTC.

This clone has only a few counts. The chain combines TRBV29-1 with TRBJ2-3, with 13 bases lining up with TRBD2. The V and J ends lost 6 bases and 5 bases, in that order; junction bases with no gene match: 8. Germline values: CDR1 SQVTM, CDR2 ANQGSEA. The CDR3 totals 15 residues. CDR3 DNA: TGCAGCGTCCGTAGGACTAGCGGGGGAGTAGATACGCAGTATTTT. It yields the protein CSVRRTSGGVDTQYF.

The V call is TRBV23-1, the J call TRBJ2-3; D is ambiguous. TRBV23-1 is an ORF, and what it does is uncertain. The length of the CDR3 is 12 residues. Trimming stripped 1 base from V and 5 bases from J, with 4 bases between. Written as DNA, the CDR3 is TGCGCCAGCAGTCAATTGAAAGATACGCAGTATTTT. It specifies CASSQLKDTQYF.

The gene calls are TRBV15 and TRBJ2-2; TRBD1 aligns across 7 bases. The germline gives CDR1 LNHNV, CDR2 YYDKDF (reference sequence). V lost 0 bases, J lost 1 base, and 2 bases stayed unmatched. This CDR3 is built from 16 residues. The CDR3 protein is CATSREGQRNTGELFF. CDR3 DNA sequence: TGTGCCACCAGCAGAGAGGGACAGAGGAACACCGGGGAGCTGTTTTTT.

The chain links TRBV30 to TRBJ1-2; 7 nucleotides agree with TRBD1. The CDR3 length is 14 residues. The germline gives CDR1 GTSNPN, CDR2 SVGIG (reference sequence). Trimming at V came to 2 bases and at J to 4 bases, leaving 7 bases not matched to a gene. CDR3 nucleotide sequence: TGTGCCTGGAGTAGGAGACAGGGAGGCTATGGCTACACCTTC. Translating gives CAWSRRQGGYGYTF.

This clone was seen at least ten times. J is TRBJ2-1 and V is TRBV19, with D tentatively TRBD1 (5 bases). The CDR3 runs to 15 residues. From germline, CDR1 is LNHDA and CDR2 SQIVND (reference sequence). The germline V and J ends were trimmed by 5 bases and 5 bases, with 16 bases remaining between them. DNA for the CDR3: TGTGCCAGTAGTTCGAGCAGGGATTTTAACAATGAGCAGTTCTTC. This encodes CASSSSRDFNNEQFF.

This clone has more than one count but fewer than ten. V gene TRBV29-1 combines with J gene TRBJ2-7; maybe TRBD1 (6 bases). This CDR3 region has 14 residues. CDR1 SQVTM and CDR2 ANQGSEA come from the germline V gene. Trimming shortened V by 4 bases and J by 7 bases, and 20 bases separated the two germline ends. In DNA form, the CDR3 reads TGCAGCGTTGGTACCGGGACACCCCTGAGGGAGCAGTACTTC. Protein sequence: CSVGTGTPLREQYF.

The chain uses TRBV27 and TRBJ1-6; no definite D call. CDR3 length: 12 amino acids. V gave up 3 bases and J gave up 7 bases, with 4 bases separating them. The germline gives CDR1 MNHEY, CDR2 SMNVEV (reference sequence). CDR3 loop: CASSFENSPLHF. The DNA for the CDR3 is TGTGCCAGCAGTTTTGAGAATTCACCCCTCCACTTT.